A selection of T cell receptor beta chains follows, all from one sample in a study of shared clonotypes between healthy human individuals. Sequencing was performed with immunoSEQ multiplex PCR; in TCRdb, only in-frame clones are kept and a portion is missing. The table has more than 2 million clones, roughly 95% seen once; the top ten hold approximately 0.13%. Sequencing was done on a sample of naive CD4+ T cells sorted from blood. The receptors derive from a young man in good health. CDR3s include the opening cysteine and the closing phenylalanine or tryptophan. D genes are given only for firm matches. The size of a clone is reported for some rows only, either as once, few or many, or as a class for expanded clones.

D	V	size	J	DNA	CDR3
NA	TRBV5-1	NA	TRBJ2-1	TGCGCCAGCAGCTATGGGTCCGACAATGAGCAGTTCTTC	CASSYGSDNEQFF
TRBD1	TRBV5-4	NA	TRBJ1-6	TGTGCCAGCAGCCTACCTGGACAGGGAAATTCACCCCTCCACTTT	CASSLPGQGNSPLHF
TRBD1	TRBV19	NA	TRBJ1-1	TGTGCCAGTAGTTGGGCGACAGGGATCAACACTGAAGCTTTCTTT	CASSWATGINTEAFF
TRBD1	TRBV30	NA	TRBJ2-7	TGTGCCTGGGGACAGGGGGGTTCCTACGAGCAGTACTTC	CAWGQGGSYEQYF
NA	TRBV18	once	TRBJ2-5	TGTGCCAGCTCACGAAAGGGGGAAGAGCAAGAGACCCAGTACTTC	CASSRKGEEQETQYF
NA	TRBV15	NA	TRBJ1-3	TGTGCCACCAGCAGTCTTACAGGGTTCGGAAACACCATATATTTT	CATSSLTGFGNTIYF
TRBD2	TRBV9	NA	TRBJ2-3	TGTGCCAGCAGCTTAACTAGCGGGAGTATAGATACGCAGTATTTT	CASSLTSGSIDTQYF
NA	TRBV27	NA	TRBJ2-5	TGTGCCAGCAAGAGCCAGATCCAAGAGACCCAGTACTTC	CASKSQIQETQYF
NA	TRBV19	few	TRBJ1-2	TGTGCCAGTAGAGTTTCAGACACAGCTAACTATGGCTACACCTTC	CASRVSDTANYGYTF
NA	TRBV4-3	NA	TRBJ2-2	TGCGCCAGCAGCCAAGCCGGCGTCCTATCCCACACCGGGGAGCTGTTTTTT	CASSQAGVLSHTGELFF
NA	TRBV19	NA	TRBJ1-2	TGTGCCAGTAGTACAGCCCTAACAGCCACTAACTATGGCTACACCTTC	CASSTALTATNYGYTF
NA	TRBV5-1	NA	TRBJ1-2	TGCGCCAGCAGCTTGGGGCAGGCTCCCTACAACTATGGCTACACCTTC	CASSLGQAPYNYGYTF
NA	TRBV2	NA	TRBJ1-1	TGTGCCAGCAGGGGGCAGGCAAACACTGAAGCTTTCTTT	CASRGQANTEAFF
NA	TRBV20-1	NA	TRBJ1-4	TGCAGTGCTTATAATAGTGAAAAACTGTTTTTT	CSAYNSEKLFF
NA	TRBV29-1	once	TRBJ2-3	TGCAGCGTTGGGACAACCACTAGCACAGATACGCAGTATTTT	CSVGTTTSTDTQYF
NA	TRBV4-1	once	TRBJ1-2	TGCGCCAGCAGCCAAGCAAACCCATCAGGCCTCCCCTATGGCTACACCTTC	CASSQANPSGLPYGYTF
TRBD2	TRBV2	NA	TRBJ2-7	TGTGCTAGCGGGACTAGCGCGTACGAGCAGTACTTC	CASGTSAYEQYF
NA	TRBV5-1	NA	TRBJ1-2	TGCGCCAGCAGTTTCGCCGGGACAAAAGGCCGTAGTAACTATGGCTACACCTTC	CASSFAGTKGRSNYGYTF
NA	TRBV5-4	NA	TRBJ1-2	TGTGCCAGCTTCAAGATCGACAGGTCCTATGGCTACACCTTC	CASFKIDRSYGYTF
NA	TRBV6-1	NA	TRBJ1-1	TGTGCCAGCAGGTCGAAGACAGCCAGGTCCACTGAAGCTTTCTTT	CASRSKTARSTEAFF
NA	TRBV7-3	NA	TRBJ2-6	TGTGCCAGCAGTCGGCCGGGGAGCTCTGGGGCCAACGTCCTGACTTTC	CASSRPGSSGANVLTF
NA	TRBV15	NA	TRBJ2-3	TGTGCCACCAGCAGGGGACTTTCCGCTAGCACAGATACGCAGTATTTT	CATSRGLSASTDTQYF
NA	TRBV11-2	NA	TRBJ2-1	TGTGCCAGCAACCCCTGGGGGGGCAGGTACAATGAGCAGTTCTTC	CASNPWGGRYNEQFF
NA	TRBV27	NA	TRBJ1-5	TGTGCCAGCAGTCCGGGGACGGTTAGCAATCAGCCCCAGCATTTT	CASSPGTVSNQPQHF
NA	TRBV23-1	once	TRBJ1-2	TGCGCCAGCAGTCAATATAAGGGCTACACCTTC	CASSQYKGYTF
TRBD1	TRBV30	NA	TRBJ2-5	TGTGCCTGGAGTCAGGACAGGGGAGGAGAGACCCAGTACTTC	CAWSQDRGGETQYF
NA	TRBV4-3	NA	TRBJ2-1	TGCGCCAGCAGCCAAGACCCCGTCGCCCGTTGGAATGAGCAGTTCTTC	CASSQDPVARWNEQFF
NA	TRBV7-2	NA	TRBJ1-2	TGTGCCAGCAGCTTGGACGGGACCTATGGCTACACCTTC	CASSLDGTYGYTF
TRBD1	TRBV6-1	NA	TRBJ1-3	TGTGCCAGTCGGGACAGGGGTGGAAACACCATATATTTT	CASRDRGGNTIYF
TRBD1	TRBV7-2	NA	TRBJ2-2	TGTGCCAGCAGCAGGGGAGGGACAGGGTTCTCCGGGGAGCTGTTTTTT	CASSRGGTGFSGELFF
NA	TRBV2	NA	TRBJ1-2	TGTGCCAGCGGAGGGGGCTATGGCTACACCTTC	CASGGGYGYTF
NA	TRBV6-1	once	TRBJ1-1	TGTGCCAGCAGTGAACCGGGGACGAACACTGAAGCTTTCTTT	CASSEPGTNTEAFF
NA	TRBV30	NA	TRBJ2-3	TGTGCCTGGGGTGACCCCGGGGCGCAGTATTTT	CAWGDPGAQYF
TRBD1	TRBV2	NA	TRBJ1-2	TGTGCCAGCAGCCGGGACAGGGCTAACTATGGCTACACCTTC	CASSRDRANYGYTF
NA	TRBV4-3	NA	TRBJ2-1	TGCGCCAGCAGCCAAGATTCAGTACCCTACAATGAGCAGTTCTTC	CASSQDSVPYNEQFF
TRBD1	TRBV5-6	NA	TRBJ2-7	TGTGCCAGCGCTAGGGACAGATCTTACGAGCAGTACTTC	CASARDRSYEQYF
NA	TRBV6-6	NA	TRBJ2-7	TGTGCCAGCAGCTACCTCGGGACTTATAACTACGAGCAGTACTTC	CASSYLGTYNYEQYF
NA	TRBV19	NA	TRBJ2-7	TGTGCCAGTAGTATTTTGCAGGGCTCTGGAAGGGAGCAGTACTTC	CASSILQGSGREQYF
NA	TRBV4-2	once	TRBJ2-1	TGTGCCAGCAGCCAAGAGGCGGGCAATGAGCAGTTCTTC	CASSQEAGNEQFF
NA	TRBV9	NA	TRBJ1-6	TGTGCCAGCAGCGTAGAAAGCACAGATAATTCACCCCTCCACTTT	CASSVESTDNSPLHF
TRBD1	TRBV12-5	NA	TRBJ2-6	TGTGCTAGTGGCCCCGACAGGGTTGGGGCCAACGTCCTGACTTTC	CASGPDRVGANVLTF
NA	TRBV7-2	NA	TRBJ2-1	TGTGCCAGCAGCTTAGTCGACCCCCAACCGTTCTTC	CASSLVDPQPFF
NA	TRBV2	NA	TRBJ1-5	TGTGCCAGCAGTGAACGGGGAAATCAGCCCCAGCATTTT	CASSERGNQPQHF
TRBD1	TRBV6-1	NA	TRBJ2-7	TGTGCCAGCAGCAAGGGACAGGGCTTAGTGGACGAGCAGTACTTC	CASSKGQGLVDEQYF
NA	TRBV30	NA	TRBJ1-1	TGTGCCTGGAGTGTACTCTCAAACACTGAAGCTTTCTTT	CAWSVLSNTEAFF
NA	TRBV6-6	NA	TRBJ1-1	TGTGCCAGCAGCTACCCAGTGAACACTGAAGCTTTCTTT	CASSYPVNTEAFF
NA	TRBV9	NA	TRBJ1-5	TGTGCCAGCAGCGAAGGACGGAAATCAGAGCCCCAGCATTTT	CASSEGRKSEPQHF
TRBD2	TRBV5-1	NA	TRBJ2-7	TGCGCCAGCAGCTTGGAACTAGCGGGGGAGCAGTACTTC	CASSLELAGEQYF
TRBD2	TRBV7-9	NA	TRBJ2-1	TGTGCCAGCAGCCGGGAGCGGGGACTAGCGGGGCGTAATGAGCAGTTCTTC	CASSRERGLAGRNEQFF
TRBD1	TRBV11-2	NA	TRBJ2-2	TGTGCCAGCAGCCCCCCGACAGGGGGCGTGGAGCTGTTTTTT	CASSPPTGGVELFF
TRBD1	TRBV5-1	NA	TRBJ1-4	TGCGCCAGCAGCTTGTGGCCCGGACAGGACGGGACTAATGAAAAACTGTTTTTT	CASSLWPGQDGTNEKLFF
NA	TRBV5-4	NA	TRBJ2-2	TGCGCCAGCAGCCAGCAGGGAAACACCGGGGAGCTGTTTTTT	CASSQQGNTGELFF
NA	TRBV15	NA	TRBJ2-1	TGTGCCACCAGCAGACTCCGGGCTTCGACTGGCTACAATGAGCAGTTCTTC	CATSRLRASTGYNEQFF
NA	TRBV19	NA	TRBJ1-1	TGTGCCAGTAGTCCCGGACACAGCACTGAAGCTTTCTTT	CASSPGHSTEAFF
NA	TRBV5-5	NA	TRBJ1-5	TGTGCCAGCAGCTTGGAGGGGGGAAATAGCAATCAGCCCCAGCATTTT	CASSLEGGNSNQPQHF
NA	TRBV28	NA	TRBJ1-1	TGTGCCAGCATCCAAAACACTGAAGCTTTCTTT	CASIQNTEAFF
NA	TRBV11-2	NA	TRBJ2-7	TGTGCCAGCAGCGGGAGGACAGTGGAGGAAGGGTACGAGCAGTACTTC	CASSGRTVEEGYEQYF
NA	TRBV2	once	TRBJ1-5	TGTGCCAGCAGTGAGGGGGGCTATAGCAATCAGCCCCAGCATTTT	CASSEGGYSNQPQHF